This TCR beta chain was identified during a study of STAT5B mutations in CD4+ large granular lymphocyte leukemia. Concerning this clone: The antigen is unknown.

Controls came from buffy coats of healthy blood donors. Original methodology: A productive frequency of 2.59 x 10-5 was the lowest detectable. TCRdb's copy holds only in-frame clones and misses some; the assay was immunoSEQ multiplex PCR. Clone size and V and J calls were adopted from that table, with D and trimming inferred from the DNA. Among roughly 30,000 clones listed, less than 75% were seen once. Germline CDR1 and CDR2: MNHNS and SASEGT. The CDR3 spans 15 residues. The germline V and J ends were trimmed by 2 bases and 8 bases, with 13 bases remaining between them. Study observations and caveats: 8/27 top patient clones versus 2/35 control clones were TRBV06-family. Over 20% of private leukemic clonotypes occurred rarely in other patients' non-leukemic repertoires.

The TCR sequence derives from a human donor in good health. Sequencing was performed on CD4+ T cells from blood buffy coats. V gene TRBV6-1 combines with J gene TRBJ1-6; unclear D gene. The CDR3 protein is CASSESIGKDSPLHF. In nucleotides, the CDR3 is TGTGCCAGCAGTGAATCGATAGGCAAGGATTCACCCCTCCACTTT.